This T cell receptor beta chain was documented in a study of CD8+CD57+ T cells in acquired aplastic anemia. Profiling of TCR beta VDJ combinations and CDR3 sequences used genomic DNA as template. TCRdb called the reads again in MiXCR, with one record for every CDR3 protein. The sample contains around 130,000 distinct CDR3 sequences, around 46% of which appear only once. V was clipped by 2 bases and J by 3 bases, with 11 bases between them. Germline CDR1 is LGHDT and CDR2 is YNNKEL (reference sequence). This CDR3 has 14 amino acids. The source is a human donor in good health, serving as a control. The V gene is TRBV3-1, the J gene TRBJ2-7, with D maybe TRBD1 (5 bases). Material for sequencing was sorted CD4+, CD8+, or CD8+CD57+ T cells (not recorded which) from PBMCs. The CDR3 spells CASSQQGEVYEQYF. Written as DNA, the CDR3 is TGTGCCAGCAGCCAACAGGGTGAAGTCTACGAGCAGTACTTC.